A single sample gave rise to the 27 T cell receptor beta chains below, sequenced in a study of T cell responses to AZD1222 COVID-19 vaccine. Libraries were prepared by immunoSEQ multiplex PCR; TCRdb keeps only in-frame clonotypes and omits some of them. Of about 56,000 clones in the sample, roughly 88% were seen once. The sequenced sample was peripheral blood, obtained on day 0 of AZD1222 vaccination. The receptors here all came from an adult in good health.

This chain uses TRBV5-1 with TRBJ1-1; possibly TRBD1 for D (5 bases). The CDR3 has 17 residues. CDR1 is SGHRS and CDR2 is YFSETQ in the germline V gene. Deletions cut 5 bases from V and 0 bases from J, with 20 bases between. The CDR3 DNA follows: TGCGCCAGCAGACTTCGGGCGGGGAGGGGATTGAACACTGAAGCTTTCTTT. Residues: CASRLRAGRGLNTEAFF. Full variable domain (missing parts from reference TRBV5-1 and TRBJ1-1): KAGVTQTPRYLIKTRGQQVTLSCSPISGHRSVSWYQQTPGQGLQFLFEYFSETQRNKGNFPGRFSGRQFSNSRSEMNVSTLELGDSALYLCASRLRAGRGLNTEAFFGQGTRLTVV.

A word on this clone: Other DNA sequences in this sample translate to the same CDR3. The CDR3 DNA follows: TGTGCCAGCAGTTTTTCAAACTATGGCTACACCTTC. Protein product: CASSFSNYGYTF. The chain uses TRBV12-3 or TRBV12-4 and TRBJ1-2; no definite D call. The CDR3 totals 12 residues. Trimming took off 3 bases at V and 2 bases at J, with 4 bases between the two ends.

The chain recombines TRBV19 with TRBJ1-1, with 12 bases matching TRBD1. Germline V gene data show CDR1 as LNHDA and CDR2 as SQIVND (reference sequence). This CDR3 has 13 amino acids. J gave up 6 bases and V 11 bases, and 7 bases lay outside the gene matches. The CDR3 DNA follows: TGTGCCTGCCGGGACAGGGGGCTCTCTGAAGCTTTCTTT. Amino acid sequence: CACRDRGLSEAFF.

This clone was counted between two and nine times. V is TRBV18 and J is TRBJ2-3, with 7 bases fitting TRBD2. The V and J ends lost 2 bases and 2 bases, in that order; junction bases with no gene match: 10. The CDR3 totals 17 residues. CDR1 is KGHSH and CDR2 is LQKENI in the germline V gene. In nucleotides, the CDR3 is TGTGCCAGCTCACCATGGGCTAGCGGAGGGTCCACAGATACGCAGTATTTT. Translating it yields CASSPWASGGSTDTQYF.

V is TRBV3-1 (or the pseudogene TRBV3-2) and J is TRBJ2-1; 8 nucleotides agree with TRBD1. Germline V gene sequence: CDR1 LGHDT, CDR2 YNNKEL (reference sequence). The V gene end was trimmed by 4 bases and the J gene end by 3 bases; junction bases not matched to a gene: 5. CDR3 length equals 15 residues. CDR3 sequence reads: CASSPGTGLYNEQFF. The DNA for the CDR3 is TGTGCCAGCAGCCCCGGGACAGGACTCTACAATGAGCAGTTCTTC.

The CDR3 protein is CASSRRDSLTYEQYF. CDR3 DNA sequence: TGTGCCAGTAGTCGGAGGGACAGCTTGACCTACGAGCAGTACTTC. The rearrangement joins TRBV19 to TRBJ2-7; D is perhaps TRBD1 (7 bases). There are 15 residues in the CDR3. V was trimmed by 5 bases and J by 2 bases, leaving 16 bases between them. Germline CDR1 is LNHDA and CDR2 is SQIVND (reference sequence).

The sample holds one count of this clone. The chain carries TRBV28 and TRBJ1-2; possibly TRBD1 for D (5 bases). This CDR3 is built from 14 residues. Deletions cut 4 bases from V and 4 bases from J, with 13 bases between. Germline loops: CDR1 MDHEN, CDR2 SYDVKM. The DNA for the CDR3 is TGTGCCAGCAGTTCCGACAGTTCTAGCTATGGCTACACCTTC. The encoded protein is CASSSDSSSYGYTF.

The rearrangement uses TRBV14 and TRBJ2-7; a possible D gene is TRBD1 (6 bases). V shed 7 bases and J shed 5 bases, with 15 bases lying between them. The germline V gene encodes CDR1 SGHDN and CDR2 FVKESK. There are 13 residues in the CDR3. The CDR3 coding sequence is TGTGCCAGCAACCGGGTCAGGGGAGACGAGCAGTACTTC. Translated: CASNRVRGDEQYF.

The V call is TRBV6-5, the J call TRBJ2-2; D is undetermined. The germline V gene encodes CDR1 MNHEY and CDR2 SVGAGI. V was pared by 2 bases and J by 3 bases, with 7 bases between. CDR3 size: 14 residues. The DNA of the CDR3 is TGTGCCAGCAGTTACAGGGATGACACCGGGGAGCTGTTTTTT. Its translation is CASSYRDDTGELFF.

The count of this clone is one. The chain couples TRBV19 to TRBJ1-1; possible D gene TRBD1, 5 bases. The CDR3 covers 12 residues. V was shortened by 7 bases and J by 13 bases, with 19 bases between the two germline ends. Germline V gene sequence: CDR1 LNHDA, CDR2 SQIVND (reference sequence). CDR3 sequence (DNA): TGTGCCAGTACCCTCCAGGGCGGGGCTGTTTTCTTT. Its protein product is CASTLQGGAVFF.

The rearrangement uses TRBV30 and TRBJ1-5; 7 positions match TRBD1. The V segment lost 8 bases and the J segment 5 bases; nucleotides outside the gene matches: 12. This CDR3 is 14 amino acids long. Looked up from germline, CDR1 is GTSNPN and CDR2 is SVGIG (reference sequence). The CDR3 loop is CAVSGGPRDQPQHF. DNA for the CDR3: TGTGCCGTATCAGGGGGTCCGCGGGATCAGCCCCAGCATTTT.

The chain joins TRBV19 to TRBJ2-5, with TRBD1 as a possible D gene (6 bases). The V and J ends lost 6 bases and 5 bases respectively, with 19 bases between them. This CDR3 spans 15 amino acids. Per the germline V gene, CDR1 is LNHDA and CDR2 is SQIVND (reference sequence). CDR3 DNA sequence: TGTGCCAGTAGCGGTCTTGGGGGCGTTGAGGAGACCCAGTACTTC. This translates into CASSGLGGVEETQYF.

The chain combines TRBV6-2 or TRBV6-3 with TRBJ2-1, with D perhaps matching TRBD1 (5 bases). Germline values: CDR1 MNHEY, CDR2 SVGEGT. CDR3 length: 15 amino acids. V was shortened by 4 bases and J by 10 bases, with 20 bases between the two germline ends. CDR3 region: CASSSIRSEAGEQFF. The DNA for the CDR3 is TGTGCCAGCAGTTCTATTAGGTCTGAGGCAGGGGAGCAGTTCTTC.

V and J are TRBV13 and TRBJ2-7, with 12 bases matching TRBD1. This CDR3 has 16 residues. Germline CDR1 and CDR2: PRHDT and FYEKMQ (reference sequence). V shed 4 bases and J 5 bases; nucleotides not matched to a gene: 9. The CDR3 nucleotides are TGTGCCAGCAGCTCCGGGGGGACAGGGGGCGCCGACGAGCAGTACTTC. Translation gives CASSSGGTGGADEQYF.

The chain recombines TRBV4-2 with TRBJ2-7; no clear D gene. Between the trimmed V and J ends, which lost 0 bases and 3 bases, there was a span of 3 bases. This CDR3 comprises 12 residues. Germline loops: CDR1 LGHNA, CDR2 YNFKEQ. This chain's CDR3 is CASSQDLYEQYF. The CDR3 region has the DNA TGTGCCAGCAGCCAAGATCTCTACGAGCAGTACTTC.

The V gene is TRBV14, the J gene TRBJ1-2; no firm D call. Germline V CDR1 and CDR2: SGHDN, FVKESK. V dropped 0 bases and J dropped 4 bases, with 9 bases sitting between them. This CDR3 comprises 14 residues. The CDR3 here is CASSQDYGGYGYTF. The DNA for the CDR3 is TGTGCCAGCAGCCAAGATTACGGAGGCTATGGCTACACCTTC.

The chain carries TRBV11-3 and TRBJ1-3; 8 bases line up with TRBD1. Trimming at V came to 4 bases and at J to 1 base, leaving 3 bases not matched to a gene. Germline-derived CDR1 and CDR2 are SGHNT and YENEEA. This CDR3 has 15 amino acids. CDR3 sequence: CASSSYRGSGNTIYF. DNA for the CDR3: TGTGCCAGCAGCTCCTACAGGGGGTCTGGAAACACCATATATTTT.

This clone was counted only a few times. The V gene is TRBV27, the J gene TRBJ1-4; TRBD1 agrees at 7 bases. The CDR3 is 15 amino acids. Germline lookup yields CDR1 MNHEY and CDR2 SMNVEV (reference sequence). Trimming cost V 5 bases and J 7 bases; bases outside gene matches: 10. The CDR3 spells CASSGTDRYFEKLFF. The CDR3, as DNA: TGTGCCAGCAGTGGGACAGACCGGTATTTTGAAAAACTGTTTTTT.

The chain is built from TRBV30 and TRBJ1-1; D not resolved. Germline V gene sequence: CDR1 GTSNPN, CDR2 SVGIG (reference sequence). Trimming took 4 bases from V and 4 from J, leaving 13 bases between them. The CDR3 covers 13 residues. The CDR3 region is CAWIALEGTEAFF. The CDR3 DNA reads as TGTGCCTGGATCGCTCTAGAAGGCACTGAAGCTTTCTTT.

V gene TRBV4-1 combines with J gene TRBJ2-2, with D unresolved. Per the germline V gene, CDR1 is MGHRA and CDR2 is YSYEKL. The CDR3 runs to 16 residues. Trimming pared 1 base from V and 0 bases from J, leaving 9 bases between. The CDR3 loop reads CASSQARLPNTGELFF. Written as DNA, the CDR3 is TGCGCCAGCAGCCAAGCTAGGTTACCGAACACCGGGGAGCTGTTTTTT.

V gene TRBV6-5 combines with J gene TRBJ1-1; 7 bases agree with TRBD1. V lost 8 bases, J lost 5 bases, and 8 bases stayed unmatched. The CDR3 is 13 residues long. Germline V gene sequence: CDR1 MNHEY, CDR2 SVGAGI. The CDR3 region has the DNA TGTGCCAGCTGGCGACAGGGAGGAACTGAAGCTTTCTTT. Its protein is CASWRQGGTEAFF.

V is TRBV12-3 or TRBV12-4 and J is TRBJ1-1; D may be TRBD1 (5 bases). Between the trimmed V and J ends, which lost 0 bases and 7 bases, there was a span of 9 bases. The CDR3 consists of 13 residues. The CDR3 DNA follows: TGTGCCAGCAGTTTAGCGCCCAGGGTTGAAGCTTTCTTT. It codes for CASSLAPRVEAFF.

The gene calls are TRBV21-1 and TRBJ2-5; the tabulated D call, TRBD1, remains unverified against the DNA. TRBV21-1 is flagged as a pseudogene. CDR3 length: 17 amino acids. The CDR3 is CASSHDTPRGRQETQYF. In nucleotides, the CDR3 is TGTGCCAGCAGTCACGATACACCCAGGGGAAGACAAGAGACCCAGTACTTC.

The chain combines TRBV6-5 with TRBJ1-6; 10 bases agree with TRBD1. Germline V CDR1 and CDR2: MNHEY, SVGAGI. This CDR3 has 13 residues. V lost 10 bases to trimming and J lost 9 bases; unmatched junction nucleotides: 6. The CDR3 loop reads CATRQGAASPLHF. The CDR3 DNA is TGTGCCACCAGACAGGGGGCTGCTTCACCCCTCCACTTT.

The chain is built from TRBV30 and TRBJ2-3, with 8 nucleotides matching TRBD2. Germline lookup yields CDR1 GTSNPN and CDR2 SVGIG (reference sequence). With 0 bases clipped from V and 4 bases from J, the junction kept 12 bases outside the gene matches. This CDR3 comprises 17 residues. The CDR3 DNA is TGTGCCTGGAGTGTAGATGTTGCGGGGGGATACTCAGATACGCAGTATTTT. This gives the protein CAWSVDVAGGYSDTQYF.

The chain employs TRBV7-8 and TRBJ2-3; D uncertain. The CDR3 totals 14 residues. V lost 5 bases and J lost 4, with 13 bases in between. Germline values: CDR1 SGHVS, CDR2 FQNEAQ. This CDR3 reads CASSPLMWADTQYF. The CDR3, as DNA: TGTGCCAGCAGCCCCCTTATGTGGGCAGATACGCAGTATTTT.

The chain recombines TRBV12-3 or TRBV12-4 with TRBJ2-7; perhaps TRBD2 as D (6 bases). The CDR3 spans 12 residues. Trimming stripped 11 bases from V and 4 bases from J, with 15 bases between. The CDR3 nucleotides read TGTGCCTCCGGAGGGGCACTTTACGAGCAGTACTTC. This translates into CASGGALYEQYF.